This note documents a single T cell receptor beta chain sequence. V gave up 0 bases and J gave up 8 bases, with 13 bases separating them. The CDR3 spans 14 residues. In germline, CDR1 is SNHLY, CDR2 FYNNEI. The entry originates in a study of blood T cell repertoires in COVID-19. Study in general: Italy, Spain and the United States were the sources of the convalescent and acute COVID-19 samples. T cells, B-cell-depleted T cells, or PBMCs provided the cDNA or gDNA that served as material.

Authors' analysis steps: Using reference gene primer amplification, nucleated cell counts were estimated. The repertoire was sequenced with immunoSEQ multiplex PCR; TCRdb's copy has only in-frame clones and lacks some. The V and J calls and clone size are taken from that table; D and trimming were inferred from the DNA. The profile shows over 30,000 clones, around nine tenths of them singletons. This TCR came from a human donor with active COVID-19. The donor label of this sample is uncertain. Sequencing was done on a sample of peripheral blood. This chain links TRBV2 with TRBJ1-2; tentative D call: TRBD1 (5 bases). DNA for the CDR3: TGTGCCAGCAGTGAAGCGCCGGCAGGACAAGGCTACACCTTC. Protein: CASSEAPAGQGYTF.